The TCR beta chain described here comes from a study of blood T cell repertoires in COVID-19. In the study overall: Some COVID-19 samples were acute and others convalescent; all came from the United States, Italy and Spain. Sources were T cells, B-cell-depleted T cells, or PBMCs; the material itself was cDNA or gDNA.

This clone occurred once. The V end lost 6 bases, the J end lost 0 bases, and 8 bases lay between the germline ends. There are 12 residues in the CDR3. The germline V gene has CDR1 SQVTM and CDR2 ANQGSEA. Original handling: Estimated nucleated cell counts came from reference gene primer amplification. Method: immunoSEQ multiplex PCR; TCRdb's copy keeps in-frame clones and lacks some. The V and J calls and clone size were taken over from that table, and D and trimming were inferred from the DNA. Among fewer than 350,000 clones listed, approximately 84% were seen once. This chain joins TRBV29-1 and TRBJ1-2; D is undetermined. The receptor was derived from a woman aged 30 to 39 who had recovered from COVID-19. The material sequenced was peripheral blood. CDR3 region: CSVTGANYGYTF. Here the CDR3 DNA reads TGCAGCGTCACGGGAGCTAACTATGGCTACACCTTC.